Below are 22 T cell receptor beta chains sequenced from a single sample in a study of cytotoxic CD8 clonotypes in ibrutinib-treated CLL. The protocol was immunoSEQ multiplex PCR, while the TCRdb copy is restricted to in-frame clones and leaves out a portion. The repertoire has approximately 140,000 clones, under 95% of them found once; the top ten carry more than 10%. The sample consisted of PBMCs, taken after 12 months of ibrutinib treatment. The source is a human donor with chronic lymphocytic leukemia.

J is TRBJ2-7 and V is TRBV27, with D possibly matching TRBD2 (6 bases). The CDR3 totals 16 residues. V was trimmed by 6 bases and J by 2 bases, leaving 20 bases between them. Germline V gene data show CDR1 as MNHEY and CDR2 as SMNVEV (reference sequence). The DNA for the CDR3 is TGTGCCAGCAGCCCGGAGGGTTTTACCTCTACCTACGAGCAGTACTTC. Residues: CASSPEGFTSTYEQYF.

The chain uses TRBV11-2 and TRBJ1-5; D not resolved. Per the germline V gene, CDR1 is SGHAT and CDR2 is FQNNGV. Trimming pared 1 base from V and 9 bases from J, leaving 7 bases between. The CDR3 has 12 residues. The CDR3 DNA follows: TGTGCCAGCAGCTTAGTTGGAGGGCCCCAGCATTTT. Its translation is CASSLVGGPQHF.

The CDR3 DNA reads as TGTGCCAGCAGTACCCGGGACAGGGGGGGTTGGGACACTGAAGCTTTCTTT. It encodes CASSTRDRGGWDTEAFF. The chain recombines TRBV27 with TRBJ1-1, with 11 bases identical to TRBD1. Trimming removed 5 bases from V and 3 bases from J; junction bases left unmatched: 11. The CDR3 consists of 17 residues. Germline CDR1 is MNHEY and CDR2 is SMNVEV (reference sequence).

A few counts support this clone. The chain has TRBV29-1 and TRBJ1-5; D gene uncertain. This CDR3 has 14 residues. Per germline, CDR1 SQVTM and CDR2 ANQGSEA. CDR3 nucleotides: TGCACCGAGGCGGAGCCTTATAGCAATCAGCCCCAGCATTTT. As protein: CTEAEPYSNQPQHF.

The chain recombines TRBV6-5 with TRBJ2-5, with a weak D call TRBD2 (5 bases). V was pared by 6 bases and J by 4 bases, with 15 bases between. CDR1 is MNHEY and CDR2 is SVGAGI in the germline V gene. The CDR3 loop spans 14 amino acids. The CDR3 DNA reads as TGTGCCAGCAGGATAGGGAGCGGAGGAGAGACCCAGTACTTC. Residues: CASRIGSGGETQYF.

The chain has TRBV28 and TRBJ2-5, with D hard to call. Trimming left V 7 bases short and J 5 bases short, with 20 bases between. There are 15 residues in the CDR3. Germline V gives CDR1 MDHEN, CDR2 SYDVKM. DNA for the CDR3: TGTGCCAGCAAGAGGAACGGGCCTCAAGGGGAGACCCAGTACTTC. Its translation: CASKRNGPQGETQYF.

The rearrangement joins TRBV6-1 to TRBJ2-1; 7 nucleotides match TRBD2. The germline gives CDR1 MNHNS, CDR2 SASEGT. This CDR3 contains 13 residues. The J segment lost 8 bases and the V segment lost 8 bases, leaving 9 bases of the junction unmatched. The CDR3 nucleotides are TGTGCCAGCCAGGCGGGAGCGGACCATGAGCAGTTCTTC. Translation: CASQAGADHEQFF.

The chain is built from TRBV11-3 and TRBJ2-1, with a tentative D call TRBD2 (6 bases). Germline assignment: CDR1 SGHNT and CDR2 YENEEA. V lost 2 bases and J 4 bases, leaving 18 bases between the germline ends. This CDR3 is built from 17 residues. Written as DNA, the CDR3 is TGTGCCAGCAGCTTATTTGGCAGGGCGGGAACTTACAATGAGCAGTTCTTC. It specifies CASSLFGRAGTYNEQFF.

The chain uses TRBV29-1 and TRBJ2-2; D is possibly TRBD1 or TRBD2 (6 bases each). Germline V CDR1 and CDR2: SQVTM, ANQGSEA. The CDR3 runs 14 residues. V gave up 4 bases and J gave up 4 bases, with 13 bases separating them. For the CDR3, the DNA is TGCAGCGTTGTAGGGGGGCTCATCACCGGGGAGCTGTTTTTT. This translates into CSVVGGLITGELFF.

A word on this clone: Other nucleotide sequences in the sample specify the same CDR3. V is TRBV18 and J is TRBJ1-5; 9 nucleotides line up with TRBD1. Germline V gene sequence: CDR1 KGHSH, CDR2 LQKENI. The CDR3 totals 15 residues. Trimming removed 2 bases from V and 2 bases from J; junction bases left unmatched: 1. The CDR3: CASSPDRGGNQPQHF. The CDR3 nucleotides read TGTGCCAGCTCACCAGACAGGGGGGGCAATCAGCCCCAGCATTTT.

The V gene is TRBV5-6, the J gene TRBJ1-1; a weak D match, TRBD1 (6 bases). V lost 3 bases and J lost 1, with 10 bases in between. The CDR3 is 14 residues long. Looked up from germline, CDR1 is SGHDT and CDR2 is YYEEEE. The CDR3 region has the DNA TGTGCCAGCAGCTGGACAGAGAGGAACACTGAAGCTTTCTTT. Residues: CASSWTERNTEAFF.

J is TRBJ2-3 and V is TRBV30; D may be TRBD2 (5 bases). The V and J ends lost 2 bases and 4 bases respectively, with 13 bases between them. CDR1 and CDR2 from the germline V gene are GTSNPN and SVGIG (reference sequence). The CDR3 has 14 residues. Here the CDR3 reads CAWSLTGVSDTQYF. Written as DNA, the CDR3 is TGTGCCTGGAGTCTGACCGGGGTTTCAGATACGCAGTATTTT.

CDR3 in DNA: TGTGCCGACCCCGGGGGACCGAGGGCTGGGGCCAACGTCCTGACTTTC. This translates into CADPGGPRAGANVLTF. This chain joins TRBV21-1 and TRBJ2-6; TRBD2 is the table's D call, not checked against the DNA. TRBV21-1 is flagged as a pseudogene. The CDR3 covers 16 residues.

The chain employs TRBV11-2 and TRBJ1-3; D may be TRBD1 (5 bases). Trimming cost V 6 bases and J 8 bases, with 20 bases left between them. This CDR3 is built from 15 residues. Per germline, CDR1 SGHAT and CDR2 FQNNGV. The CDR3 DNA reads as TGTGCCAGCAGACTGGCGATGGGGGAAGGGGACACCATATATTTT. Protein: CASRLAMGEGDTIYF.

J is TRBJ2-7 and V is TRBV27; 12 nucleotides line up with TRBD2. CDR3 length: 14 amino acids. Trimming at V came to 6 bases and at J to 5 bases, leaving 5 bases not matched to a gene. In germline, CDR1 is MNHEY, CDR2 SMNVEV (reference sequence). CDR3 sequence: CASSLAGGRHEQYF. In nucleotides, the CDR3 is TGTGCCAGCAGCCTAGCGGGAGGGAGGCACGAGCAGTACTTC.

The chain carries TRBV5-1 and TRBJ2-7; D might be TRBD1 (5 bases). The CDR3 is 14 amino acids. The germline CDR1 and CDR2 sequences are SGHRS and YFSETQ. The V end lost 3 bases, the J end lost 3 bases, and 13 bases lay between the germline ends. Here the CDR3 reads CASSYLPDNYEQYF. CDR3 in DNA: TGCGCCAGCAGCTATTTGCCGGACAACTACGAGCAGTACTTC.

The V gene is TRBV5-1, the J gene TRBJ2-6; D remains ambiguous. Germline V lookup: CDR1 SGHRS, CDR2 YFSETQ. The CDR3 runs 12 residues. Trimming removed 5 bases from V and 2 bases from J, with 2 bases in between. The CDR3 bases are TGCGCCAGCAGGCCTGGGGCCAACGTCCTGACTTTC. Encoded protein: CASRPGANVLTF. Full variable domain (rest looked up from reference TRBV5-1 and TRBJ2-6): KAGVTQTPRYLIKTRGQQVTLSCSPISGHRSVSWYQQTPGQGLQFLFEYFSETQRNKGNFPGRFSGRQFSNSRSEMNVSTLELGDSALYLCASRPGANVLTFGAGSRLTVL.

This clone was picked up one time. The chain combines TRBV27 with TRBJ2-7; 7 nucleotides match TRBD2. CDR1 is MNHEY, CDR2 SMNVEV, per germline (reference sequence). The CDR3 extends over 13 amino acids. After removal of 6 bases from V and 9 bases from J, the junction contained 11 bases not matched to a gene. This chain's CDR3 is CASRVGRDGVQYF. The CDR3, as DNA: TGTGCCAGCAGGGTGGGGAGGGATGGCGTGCAGTACTTC.

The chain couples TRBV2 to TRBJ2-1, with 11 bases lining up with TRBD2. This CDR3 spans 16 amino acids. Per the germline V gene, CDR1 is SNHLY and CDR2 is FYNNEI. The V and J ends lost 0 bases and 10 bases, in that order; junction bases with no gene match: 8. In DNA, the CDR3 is TGTGCCAGCAGTGAAGCGGGACTAGCGGAGCCCCACGAGCAGTTCTTC. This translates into CASSEAGLAEPHEQFF.

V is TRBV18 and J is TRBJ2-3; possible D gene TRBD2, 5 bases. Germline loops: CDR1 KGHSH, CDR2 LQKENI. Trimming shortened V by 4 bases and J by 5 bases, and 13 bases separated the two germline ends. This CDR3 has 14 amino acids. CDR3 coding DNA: TGTGCCAGCTCACTTTGGGGAGAGCGAGATACGCAGTATTTT. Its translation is CASSLWGERDTQYF.

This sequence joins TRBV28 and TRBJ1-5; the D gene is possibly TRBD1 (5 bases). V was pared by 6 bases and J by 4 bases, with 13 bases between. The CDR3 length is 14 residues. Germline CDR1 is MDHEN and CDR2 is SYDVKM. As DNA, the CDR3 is TGTGCCAGCAGGGGAACAGGTCCAAATCAGCCCCAGCATTTT. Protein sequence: CASRGTGPNQPQHF. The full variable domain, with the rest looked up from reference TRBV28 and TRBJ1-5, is DVKVTQSSRYLVKRTGEKVFLECVQDMDHENMFWYRQDPGLGLRLIYFSYDVKMKEKGDIPEGYSVSREKKERFSLILESASTNQTSMYLCASRGTGPNQPQHFGDGTRLSIL.

CDR3: CASRSRGGHEQFF. DNA for the CDR3: TGTGCCAGTCGATCTAGAGGGGGACATGAGCAGTTCTTC. The V gene is TRBV19, the J gene TRBJ2-1, with D perhaps matching TRBD1 (6 bases). Germline lookup yields CDR1 LNHDA and CDR2 SQIVND (reference sequence). The CDR3 is made up of 13 amino acids. V lost 8 bases to trimming and J lost 8 bases, with 16 bases between them. Supplemented by reference TRBV19 and TRBJ2-1, the full variable domain reads DGGITQSPKYLFRKEGQNVTLSCEQNLNHDAMYWYRQDPGQGLRLIYYSQIVNDFQKGDIAEGYSVSREKKESFPLTVTSAQKNPTAFYLCASRSRGGHEQFFGPGTRLTVL.